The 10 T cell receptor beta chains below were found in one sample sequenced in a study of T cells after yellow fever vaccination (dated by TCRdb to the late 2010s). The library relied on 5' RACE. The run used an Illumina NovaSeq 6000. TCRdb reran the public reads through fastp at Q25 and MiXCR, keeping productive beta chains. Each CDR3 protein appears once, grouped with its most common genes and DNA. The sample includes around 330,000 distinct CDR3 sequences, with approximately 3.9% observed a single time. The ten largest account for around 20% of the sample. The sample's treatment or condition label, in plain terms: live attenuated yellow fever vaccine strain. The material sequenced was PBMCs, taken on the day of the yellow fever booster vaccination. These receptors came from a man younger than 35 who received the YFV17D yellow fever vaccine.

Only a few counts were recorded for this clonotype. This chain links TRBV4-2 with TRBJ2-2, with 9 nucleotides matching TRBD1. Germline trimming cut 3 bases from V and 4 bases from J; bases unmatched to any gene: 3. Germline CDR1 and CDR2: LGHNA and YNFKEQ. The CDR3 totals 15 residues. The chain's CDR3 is CASSHETGGTGELFF. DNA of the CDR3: TGTGCCAGCAGCCATGAGACAGGGGGCACCGGGGAGCTGTTTTTT.

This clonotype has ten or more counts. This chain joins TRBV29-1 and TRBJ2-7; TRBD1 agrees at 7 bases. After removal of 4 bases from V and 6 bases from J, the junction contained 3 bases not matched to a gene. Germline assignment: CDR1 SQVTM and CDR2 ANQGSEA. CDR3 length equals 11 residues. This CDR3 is CSVATGAEQYF. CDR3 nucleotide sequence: TGCAGCGTTGCCACAGGGGCCGAGCAGTACTTC.

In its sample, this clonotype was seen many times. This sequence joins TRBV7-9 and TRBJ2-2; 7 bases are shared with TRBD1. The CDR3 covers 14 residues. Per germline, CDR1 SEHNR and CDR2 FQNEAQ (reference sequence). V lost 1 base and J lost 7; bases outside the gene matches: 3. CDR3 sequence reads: CASSLEGTDGELFF. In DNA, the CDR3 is TGTGCCAGCAGCTTAGAGGGGACAGACGGGGAGCTGTTTTTT.

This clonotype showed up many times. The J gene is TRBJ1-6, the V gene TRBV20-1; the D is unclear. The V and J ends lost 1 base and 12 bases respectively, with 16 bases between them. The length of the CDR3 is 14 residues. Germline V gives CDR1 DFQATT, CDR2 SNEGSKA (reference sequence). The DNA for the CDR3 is TGCAGTGCTAGAGCCCCGCCGGGGAGAGGACCCCTCCACTTT. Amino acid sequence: CSARAPPGRGPLHF.

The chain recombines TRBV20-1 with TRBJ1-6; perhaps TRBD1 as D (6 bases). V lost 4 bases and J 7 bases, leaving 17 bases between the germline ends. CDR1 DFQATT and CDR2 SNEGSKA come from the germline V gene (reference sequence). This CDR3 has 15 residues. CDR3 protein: CSATPGQIRNSPLHF. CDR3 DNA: TGCAGTGCTACCCCGGGACAAATCAGAAATTCACCCCTCCACTTT.

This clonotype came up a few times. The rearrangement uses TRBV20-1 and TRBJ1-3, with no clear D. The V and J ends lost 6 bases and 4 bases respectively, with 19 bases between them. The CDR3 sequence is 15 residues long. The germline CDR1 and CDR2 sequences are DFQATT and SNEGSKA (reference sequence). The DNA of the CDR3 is TGCAGTGCCTCCCTTATCCGGACGTACGGAAACACCATATATTTT. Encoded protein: CSASLIRTYGNTIYF.

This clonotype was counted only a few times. Written as DNA, the CDR3 is TGCGCCAGCAGCCAAGATCTTTCAGTTGGAAGCGAAAAACTGTTTTTT. Translating it yields CASSQDLSVGSEKLFF. The chain joins TRBV4-1 to TRBJ1-4; no clear D. The CDR3 is made up of 16 amino acids. Deletions cut 0 bases from V and 8 bases from J, with 16 bases between. CDR1 is MGHRA, CDR2 YSYEKL, per germline.

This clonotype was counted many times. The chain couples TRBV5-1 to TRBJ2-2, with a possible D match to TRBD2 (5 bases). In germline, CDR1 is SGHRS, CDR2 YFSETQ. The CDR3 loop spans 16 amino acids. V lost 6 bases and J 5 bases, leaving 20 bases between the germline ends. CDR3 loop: CASTPTAGMGTGELFF. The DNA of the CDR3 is TGCGCCAGCACCCCAACGGCCGGGATGGGAACCGGGGAGCTGTTTTTT.

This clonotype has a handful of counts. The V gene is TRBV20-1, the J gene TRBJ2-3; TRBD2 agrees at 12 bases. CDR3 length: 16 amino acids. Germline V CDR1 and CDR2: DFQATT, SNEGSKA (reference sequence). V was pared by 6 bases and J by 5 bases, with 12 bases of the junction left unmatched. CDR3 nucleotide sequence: TGCAGTGCGGACCAACCTAGCGGGGGGGCCCAAGATACGCAGTATTTT. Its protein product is CSADQPSGGAQDTQYF.

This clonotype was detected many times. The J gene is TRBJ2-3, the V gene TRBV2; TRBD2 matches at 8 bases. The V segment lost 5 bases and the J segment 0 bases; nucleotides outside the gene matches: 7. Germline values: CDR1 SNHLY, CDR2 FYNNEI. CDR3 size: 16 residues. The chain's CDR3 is CASSHLAGPSTDTQYF. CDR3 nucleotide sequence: TGTGCCAGCAGTCATCTAGCGGGTCCTAGCACAGATACGCAGTATTTT.